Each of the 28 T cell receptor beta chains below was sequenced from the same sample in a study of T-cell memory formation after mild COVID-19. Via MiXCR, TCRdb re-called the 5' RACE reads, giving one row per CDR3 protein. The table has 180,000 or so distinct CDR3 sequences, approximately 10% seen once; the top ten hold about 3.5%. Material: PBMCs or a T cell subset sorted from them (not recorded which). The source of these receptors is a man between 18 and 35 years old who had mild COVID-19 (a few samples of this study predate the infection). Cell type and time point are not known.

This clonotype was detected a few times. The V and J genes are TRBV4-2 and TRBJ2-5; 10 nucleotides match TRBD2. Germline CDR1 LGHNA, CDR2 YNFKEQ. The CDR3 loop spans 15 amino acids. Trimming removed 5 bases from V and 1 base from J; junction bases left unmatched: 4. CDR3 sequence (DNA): TGTGCCAGCAGCGAGGCTAGCGGGGGCCAAGAGACCCAGTACTTC. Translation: CASSEASGGQETQYF.

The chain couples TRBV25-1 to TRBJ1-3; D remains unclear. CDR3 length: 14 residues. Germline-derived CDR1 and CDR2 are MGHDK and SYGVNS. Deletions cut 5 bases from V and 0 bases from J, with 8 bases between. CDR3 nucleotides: TGTGCCAGCAGTACCGAGTTCTCTGGAAACACCATATATTTT. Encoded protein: CASSTEFSGNTIYF.

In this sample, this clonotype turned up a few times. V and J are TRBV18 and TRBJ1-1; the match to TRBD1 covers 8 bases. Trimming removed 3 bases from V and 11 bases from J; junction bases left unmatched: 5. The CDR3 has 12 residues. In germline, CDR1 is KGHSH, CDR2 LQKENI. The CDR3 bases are TGTGCCAGCTCACCGCCCAGGACAGGGGCTTTCTTT. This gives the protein CASSPPRTGAFF.

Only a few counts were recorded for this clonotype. DNA of the CDR3: TGTGCCAGCACCTTTAGACAGGGGGCGAACACCGGGGAGCTGTTTTTT. Residues: CASTFRQGANTGELFF. The chain is built from TRBV6-2 or TRBV6-3 and TRBJ2-2, with 9 bases identical to TRBD1. Trimming cost V 7 bases and J 0 bases; bases outside gene matches: 6. Germline CDR1 is MNHEY and CDR2 is SVGEGT. This CDR3 spans 16 amino acids.

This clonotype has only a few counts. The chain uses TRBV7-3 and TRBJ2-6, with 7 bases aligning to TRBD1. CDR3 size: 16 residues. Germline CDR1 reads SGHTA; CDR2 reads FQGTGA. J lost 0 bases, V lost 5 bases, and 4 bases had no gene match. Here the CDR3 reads CASSQGQASGANVLTF. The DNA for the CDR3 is TGTGCCAGCAGCCAAGGACAGGCCTCTGGGGCCAACGTCCTGACTTTC.

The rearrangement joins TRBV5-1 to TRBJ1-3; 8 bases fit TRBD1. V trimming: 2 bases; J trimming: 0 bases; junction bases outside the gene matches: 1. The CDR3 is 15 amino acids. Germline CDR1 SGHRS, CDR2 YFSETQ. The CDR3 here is CASSFGTGSGNTIYF. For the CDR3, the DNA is TGCGCCAGCAGCTTCGGGACAGGCTCTGGAAACACCATATATTTT.

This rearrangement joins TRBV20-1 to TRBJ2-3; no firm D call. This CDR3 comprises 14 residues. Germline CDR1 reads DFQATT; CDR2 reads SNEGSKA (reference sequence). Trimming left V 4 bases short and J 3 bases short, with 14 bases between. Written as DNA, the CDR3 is TGCAGTGCTAATCCGGTTGACTTGACAGATACGCAGTATTTT. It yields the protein CSANPVDLTDTQYF.

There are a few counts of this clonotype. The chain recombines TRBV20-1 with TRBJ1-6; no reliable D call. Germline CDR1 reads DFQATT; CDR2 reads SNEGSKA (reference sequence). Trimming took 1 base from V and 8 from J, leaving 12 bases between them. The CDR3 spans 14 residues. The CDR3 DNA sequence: TGCAGTGCTAGAGTCGTGGGTGGATATTCACCCCTCCACTTT. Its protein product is CSARVVGGYSPLHF.

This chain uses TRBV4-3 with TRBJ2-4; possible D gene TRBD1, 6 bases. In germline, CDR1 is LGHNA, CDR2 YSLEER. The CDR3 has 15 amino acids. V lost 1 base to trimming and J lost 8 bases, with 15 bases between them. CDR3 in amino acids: CASSQALQGNYIQYF. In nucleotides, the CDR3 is TGCGCCAGCAGCCAAGCCTTACAGGGTAATTACATTCAGTACTTC.

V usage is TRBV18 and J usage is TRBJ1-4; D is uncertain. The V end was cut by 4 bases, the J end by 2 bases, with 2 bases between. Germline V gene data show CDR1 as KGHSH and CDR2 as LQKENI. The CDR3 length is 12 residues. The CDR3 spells CASSLTNEKLFF. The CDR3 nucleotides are TGTGCCAGCTCACTCACTAATGAAAAACTGTTTTTT. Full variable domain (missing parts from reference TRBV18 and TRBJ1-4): NAGVMQNPRHLVRRRGQEARLRCSPMKGHSHVYWYRQLPEEGLKFMVYLQKENIIDESGMPKERFSAEFPKEGPSILRIQQVVRGDSAAYFCASSLTNEKLFFGSGTQLSVL.

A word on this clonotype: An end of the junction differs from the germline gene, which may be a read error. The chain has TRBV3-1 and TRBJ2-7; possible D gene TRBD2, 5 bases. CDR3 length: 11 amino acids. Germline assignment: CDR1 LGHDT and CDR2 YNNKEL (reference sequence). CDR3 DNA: TGTGCCAGCAGCCGAGGGTACGAGAAGTACTTC. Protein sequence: CASSRGYEKYF.

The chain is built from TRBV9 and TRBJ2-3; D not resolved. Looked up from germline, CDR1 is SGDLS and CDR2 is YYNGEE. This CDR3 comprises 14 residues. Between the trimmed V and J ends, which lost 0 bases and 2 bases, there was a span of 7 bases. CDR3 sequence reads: CASSVGEHTDTQYF. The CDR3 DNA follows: TGTGCCAGCAGCGTAGGAGAACACACAGATACGCAGTATTTT.

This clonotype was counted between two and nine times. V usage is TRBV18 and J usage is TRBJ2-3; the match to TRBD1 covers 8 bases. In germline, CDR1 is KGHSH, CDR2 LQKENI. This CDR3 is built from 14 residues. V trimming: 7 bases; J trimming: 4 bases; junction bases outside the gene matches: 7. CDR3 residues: CASYDRGDADTQYF. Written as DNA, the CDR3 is TGTGCCAGCTACGACAGGGGTGACGCAGATACGCAGTATTTT.

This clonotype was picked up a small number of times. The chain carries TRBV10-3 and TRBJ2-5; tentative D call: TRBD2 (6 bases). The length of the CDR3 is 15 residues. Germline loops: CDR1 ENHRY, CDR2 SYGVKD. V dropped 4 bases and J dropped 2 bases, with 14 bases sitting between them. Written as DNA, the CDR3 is TGTGCCATCAGTGGGTCTGGGCGGGATCAAGAGACCCAGTACTTC. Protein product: CAISGSGRDQETQYF.

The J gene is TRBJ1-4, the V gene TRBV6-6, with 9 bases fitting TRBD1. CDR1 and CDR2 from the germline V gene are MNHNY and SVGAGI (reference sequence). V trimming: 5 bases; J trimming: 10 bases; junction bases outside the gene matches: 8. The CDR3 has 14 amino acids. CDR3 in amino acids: CASSHRDRVVKLFF. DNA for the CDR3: TGTGCCAGCAGTCACCGGGACAGGGTCGTAAAACTGTTTTTT.

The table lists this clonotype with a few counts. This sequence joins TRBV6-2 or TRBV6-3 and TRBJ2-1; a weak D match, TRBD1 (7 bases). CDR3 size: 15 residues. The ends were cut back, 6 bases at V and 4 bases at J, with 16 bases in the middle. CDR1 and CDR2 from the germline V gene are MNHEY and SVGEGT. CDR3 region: CASSRAGQTYNEQFF. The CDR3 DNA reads TGTGCCAGCAGCCGTGCGGGACAGACTTACAATGAGCAGTTCTTC.

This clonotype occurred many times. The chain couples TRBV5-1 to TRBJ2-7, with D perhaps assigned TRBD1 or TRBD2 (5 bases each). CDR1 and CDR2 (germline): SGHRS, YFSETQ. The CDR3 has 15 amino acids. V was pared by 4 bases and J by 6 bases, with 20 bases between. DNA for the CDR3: TGCGCCAGCAGCACAACGACAGAGGGCTGGGGCGAGCAGTACTTC. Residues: CASSTTTEGWGEQYF.

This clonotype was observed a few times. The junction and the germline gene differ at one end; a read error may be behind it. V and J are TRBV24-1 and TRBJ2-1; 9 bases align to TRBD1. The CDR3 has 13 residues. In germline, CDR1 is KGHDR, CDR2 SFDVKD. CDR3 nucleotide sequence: TGTGCCACCAGTGATTCTAGAGGACAGGGGATACTCTTC. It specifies CATSDSRGQGILF.

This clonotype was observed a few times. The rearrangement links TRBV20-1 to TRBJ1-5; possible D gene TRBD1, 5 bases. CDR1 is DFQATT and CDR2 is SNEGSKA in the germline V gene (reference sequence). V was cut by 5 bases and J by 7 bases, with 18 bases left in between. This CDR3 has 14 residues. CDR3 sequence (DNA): TGCAGTGCTGGAGCAGGGACCGCAGGACAGCCCCAGCATTTT. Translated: CSAGAGTAGQPQHF.

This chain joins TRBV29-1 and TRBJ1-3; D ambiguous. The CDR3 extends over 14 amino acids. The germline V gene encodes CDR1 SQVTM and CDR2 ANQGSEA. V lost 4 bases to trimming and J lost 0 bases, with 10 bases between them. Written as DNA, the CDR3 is TGCAGCGTTGGGTCCGGCAACTCTGGAAACACCATATATTTT. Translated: CSVGSGNSGNTIYF.

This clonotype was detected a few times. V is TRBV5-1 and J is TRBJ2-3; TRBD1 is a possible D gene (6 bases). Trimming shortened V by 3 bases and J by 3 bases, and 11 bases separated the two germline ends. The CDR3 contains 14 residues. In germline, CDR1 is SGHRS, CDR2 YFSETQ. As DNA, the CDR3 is TGCGCCAGCAGCTGGGGTCAGGGGACAGATACGCAGTATTTT. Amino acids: CASSWGQGTDTQYF.

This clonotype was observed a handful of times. This CDR3 reads CSAPETSGSNEQFF. The CDR3 coding sequence is TGCAGTGCTCCTGAGACTAGCGGGTCGAATGAGCAGTTCTTC. The chain has TRBV20-1 and TRBJ2-1; 10 bases match TRBD2. With V trimmed by 5 bases and J by 7 bases, 8 bases remained unmatched. The CDR3 has 14 amino acids. Germline CDR1 reads DFQATT; CDR2 reads SNEGSKA (reference sequence).

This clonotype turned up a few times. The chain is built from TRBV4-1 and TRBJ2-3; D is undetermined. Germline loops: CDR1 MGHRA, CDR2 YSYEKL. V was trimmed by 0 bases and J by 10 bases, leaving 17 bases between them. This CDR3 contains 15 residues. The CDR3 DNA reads TGCGCCAGCAGCCAAGAAGTTGTCGGATCCCTTCCGCAGTATTTT. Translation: CASSQEVVGSLPQYF.

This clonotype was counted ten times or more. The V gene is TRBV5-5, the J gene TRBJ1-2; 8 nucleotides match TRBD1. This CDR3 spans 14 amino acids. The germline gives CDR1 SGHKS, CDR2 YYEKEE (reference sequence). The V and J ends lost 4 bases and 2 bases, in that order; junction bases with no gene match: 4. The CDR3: CASSPWTGNYGYTF. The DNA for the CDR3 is TGTGCCAGCAGCCCCTGGACAGGGAACTATGGCTACACCTTC.

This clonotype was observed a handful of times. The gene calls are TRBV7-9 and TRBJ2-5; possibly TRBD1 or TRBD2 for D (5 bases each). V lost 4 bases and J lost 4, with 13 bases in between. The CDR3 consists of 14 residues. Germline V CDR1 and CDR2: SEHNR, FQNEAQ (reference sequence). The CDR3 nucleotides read TGTGCCAGCAGCTCGCCTAAGGGGACAGAGACCCAGTACTTC. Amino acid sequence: CASSSPKGTETQYF.

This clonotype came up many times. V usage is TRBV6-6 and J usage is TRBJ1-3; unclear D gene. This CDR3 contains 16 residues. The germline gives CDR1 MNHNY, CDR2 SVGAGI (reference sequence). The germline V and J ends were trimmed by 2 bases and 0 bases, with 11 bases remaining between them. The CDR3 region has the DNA TGTGCCAGCAGTTACCCCTTCGGAAGCTCTGGAAACACCATATATTTT. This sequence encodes CASSYPFGSSGNTIYF.

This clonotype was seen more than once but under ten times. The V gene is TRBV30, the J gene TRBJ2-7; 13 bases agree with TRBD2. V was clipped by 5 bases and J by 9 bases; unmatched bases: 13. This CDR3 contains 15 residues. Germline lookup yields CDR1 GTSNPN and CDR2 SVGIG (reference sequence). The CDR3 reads CAWATPGLAGLGQYF. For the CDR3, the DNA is TGTGCCTGGGCTACTCCGGGACTAGCGGGGTTGGGGCAGTACTTC. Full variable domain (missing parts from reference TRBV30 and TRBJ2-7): SQTIHQWPATLVQPVGSPLSLECTVEGTSNPNLYWYRQAAGRGLQLLFYSVGIGQISSEVPQNLSASRPQDRQFILSSKKLLLSDSGFYLCAWATPGLAGLGQYFGPGTRLTVT.

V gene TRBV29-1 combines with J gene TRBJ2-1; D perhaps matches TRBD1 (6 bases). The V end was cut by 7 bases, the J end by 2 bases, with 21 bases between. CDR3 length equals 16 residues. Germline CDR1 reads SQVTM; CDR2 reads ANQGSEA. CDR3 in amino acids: CSGLTPGHSTYNEQFF. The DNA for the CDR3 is TGCAGCGGTCTAACCCCGGGACATTCGACCTACAATGAGCAGTTCTTC.